Reported below is one T cell receptor beta chain. The antigen is undetermined. Assembly of TCR beta libraries relied on iRepertoire HTBI primers together with Arm-PCR of CDR3 regions. TCRdb redid the calling of the multiplex PCR reads with MiXCR, one entry per CDR3 protein. The sample holds a few hundred thousand distinct CDR3 sequences, around 15% seen once. The data were taken from a study of regulatory T cells in long-lasting Graves disease. The study, taken as a whole, reports: Limited sample numbers may have lowered accuracy.

The time point was: newly diagnosed GD, antithyroid drugs for less than 3 months. The TCR library was made from RNA that had been extracted from PBMCs in TRIzol. Germline V lookup: CDR1 LNHDA, CDR2 SQIVND (reference sequence). Germline trimming cut 0 bases from V and 11 bases from J; bases unmatched to any gene: 4. The CDR3 contains 14 residues. These records were also assigned to another study, of T cells in Graves' hyperthyroidism and ophthalmopathy.

The sequence was obtained from a woman aged 50 to 60 with Graves disease. The genes are TRBV19 and TRBJ2-1, with 10 bases matching TRBD1. The sequenced sample was peripheral blood mononuclear cells (PBMCs), obtained at new diagnosis, from a patient treated with antithyroid drugs. CDR3 region: CASSIERDRGQQFF. Written as DNA, the CDR3 is TGTGCCAGTAGTATAGAAAGGGACAGGGGACAGCAGTTCTTC.